The clone carrying this T cell receptor (beta chain) was counted only a few times. Antigen unknown. CDR1 is SNHLY and CDR2 is FYNNEI in the germline V gene. The CDR3 runs to 14 residues. V dropped 6 bases and J dropped 0 bases, with 9 bases sitting between them. Calling Graves' hyperthyroidism stable meant ophthalmopathy did not progress within 18 months. Patients with uncontrolled infections, other autoimmune diseases, pregnancy or lactation were excluded. Diagnoses were established using clinical symptoms, serum thyroxine and TRAb, thyroid ultrasound and orbital computed tomography. The source of the sample is a study of T cells in Graves' hyperthyroidism and ophthalmopathy. The TCR beta CDR3 regions underwent amplification using RNA transcripts as the source. The primer set for the first-round RT-PCR of the TCR CDR3 was HTBI. TCRdb used MiXCR to reprocess the multiplex PCR reads, holding one entry per CDR3 protein. Seen here are more than 500,000 distinct CDR3 sequences, around 13% observed once, and the top ten hold roughly 13%.

Study results and limitations: Appearing also in blood were most of the thyroid clonotypes expanded above 0.001.

V usage is TRBV2 and J usage is TRBJ1-5, with D possibly TRBD1 on 5 matching bases. The receptor's source is a woman in her thirties or forties with Graves' hyperthyroidism. The material sequenced was blood. The CDR3 DNA reads as TGTGCCAGCAGGCCAGGGTTTAGCAATCAGCCCCAGCATTTT. Translation: CASRPGFSNQPQHF.